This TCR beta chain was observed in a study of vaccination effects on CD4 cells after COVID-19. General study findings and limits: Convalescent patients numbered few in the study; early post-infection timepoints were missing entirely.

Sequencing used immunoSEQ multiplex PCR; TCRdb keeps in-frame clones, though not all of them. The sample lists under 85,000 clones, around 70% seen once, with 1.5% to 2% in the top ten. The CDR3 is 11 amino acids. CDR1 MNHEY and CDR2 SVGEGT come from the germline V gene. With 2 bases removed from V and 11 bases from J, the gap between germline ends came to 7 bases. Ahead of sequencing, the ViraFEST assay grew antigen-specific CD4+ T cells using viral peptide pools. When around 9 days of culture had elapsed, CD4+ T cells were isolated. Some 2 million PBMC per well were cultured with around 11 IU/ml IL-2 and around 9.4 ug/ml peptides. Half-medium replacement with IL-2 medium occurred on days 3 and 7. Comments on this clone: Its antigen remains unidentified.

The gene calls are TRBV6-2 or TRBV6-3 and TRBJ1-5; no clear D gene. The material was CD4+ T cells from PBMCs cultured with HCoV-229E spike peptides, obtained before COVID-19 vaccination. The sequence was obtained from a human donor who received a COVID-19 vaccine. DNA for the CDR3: TGTGCCAGCAGTTACGTTGGGGCCCAGCATTTT. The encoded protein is CASSYVGAQHF.